The 19 T cell receptor beta chains presented below share a single source sample, sequenced in a study of T cells in Graves' hyperthyroidism and ophthalmopathy. TCR beta CDR3 region amplification was performed from RNA transcripts. An initial round of RT-PCR targeting the TCR CDR3 relied on the HTBI primer set. TCRdb processed the multiplex PCR reads anew with MiXCR; each CDR3 protein has one entry. The sample has about half a million distinct CDR3 sequences, about 20% seen once. The sample was blood. The receptors were sampled from a woman in her seventies with Graves' ophthalmopathy.

This clonotype showed up many times. The chain is built from TRBV27 and TRBJ1-3; D call uncertain. Trimming removed 2 bases from V and 3 bases from J, with 11 bases in between. The CDR3 loop spans 15 amino acids. Germline CDR1 MNHEY, CDR2 SMNVEV (reference sequence). In DNA, the CDR3 is TGTGCCAGCAGTTTAACGGGTTTCGGTGGAAACACCATATATTTT. This gives the protein CASSLTGFGGNTIYF.

The chain recombines TRBV13 with TRBJ1-3, with D tentatively TRBD1 (5 bases). The CDR3 runs 15 residues. V was trimmed by 2 bases and J by 2 bases, leaving 10 bases between them. Germline lookup yields CDR1 PRHDT and CDR2 FYEKMQ (reference sequence). CDR3 in DNA: TGTGCCAGCAGCTTAAAGGGACTAACTGGAAACACCATATATTTT. Its translation is CASSLKGLTGNTIYF.

The CDR3 is CASSLEVRGNEQFF. CDR3 DNA sequence: TGCGCCAGCAGCTTGGAGGTCAGGGGCAATGAGCAGTTCTTC. The rearrangement joins TRBV5-1 to TRBJ2-1, with D perhaps TRBD1 (6 bases). This CDR3 contains 14 residues. Germline loops: CDR1 SGHRS, CDR2 YFSETQ. V was pared by 0 bases and J by 6 bases, with 10 bases between.

The sample holds many counts of this clonotype. The chain uses TRBV11-2 and TRBJ1-1, with 9 bases aligning to TRBD1. CDR3 size: 16 residues. Germline V gives CDR1 SGHAT, CDR2 FQNNGV. V lost 7 bases to trimming and J lost 5 bases; unmatched junction nucleotides: 14. The CDR3 region has the DNA TGTGCCAGCACCCCTAAGACCGGACAGGGGCGGACTGAAGCTTTCTTT. Translating it yields CASTPKTGQGRTEAFF.

The chain combines TRBV19 with TRBJ2-3, with 12 bases matching TRBD2. This CDR3 has 18 residues. The V segment lost 4 bases and the J segment 4 bases; nucleotides outside the gene matches: 12. Germline V gene sequence: CDR1 LNHDA, CDR2 SQIVND (reference sequence). CDR3 protein: CASSNPAAASGRADTQYF. The CDR3 nucleotides read TGTGCCAGTAGTAACCCGGCCGCAGCTAGCGGGAGGGCAGATACGCAGTATTTT.

Notes on this clonotype: At one end, the junction sequence differs from germline, possibly due to a read error. The V call is TRBV18, the J call TRBJ1-1; D possibly corresponds to TRBD1 (6 bases). Germline CDR1 reads KGHSH; CDR2 reads LQKENI. The CDR3 runs 15 residues. The CDR3 DNA is TGTACCAGCTCACCACCATCGCAGCCAACAGGGGAAGCTTTCTTT. The encoded protein is CTSSPPSQPTGEAFF.

At least ten counts were recorded for this clonotype. CDR3 sequence reads: CASSETGGEQYF. DNA of the CDR3: TGTGCCAGCAGCGAGACAGGGGGTGAGCAGTACTTC. This rearrangement joins TRBV2 to TRBJ2-7; 9 bases line up with TRBD1. The CDR3 totals 12 residues. V trimming: 6 bases; J trimming: 7 bases; junction bases outside the gene matches: 4. Germline V lookup: CDR1 SNHLY, CDR2 FYNNEI.

This clonotype was observed a handful of times. The CDR3 protein is CSAGREVGGEQFF. The DNA for the CDR3 is TGCAGTGCTGGACGGGAAGTAGGGGGTGAGCAGTTCTTC. V gene TRBV20-1 combines with J gene TRBJ2-1, with D tentatively TRBD1 (6 bases). CDR3 length: 13 residues. Between the trimmed V and J ends, which lost 5 bases and 9 bases, there was a span of 17 bases. The germline CDR1 and CDR2 sequences are DFQATT and SNEGSKA (reference sequence).

V and J are TRBV10-1 and TRBJ2-3, with D hard to call. The V end lost 10 bases, the J end lost 3 bases, and 14 bases lay between the germline ends. The germline V gene encodes CDR1 WNHNN and CDR2 SYGVQD (reference sequence). The CDR3 contains 13 residues. This CDR3 is CATQPQRTDTQYF. In DNA, the CDR3 is TGCGCCACCCAACCACAGCGAACAGATACGCAGTATTTT.

The chain links TRBV2 to TRBJ2-2; TRBD1 matches at 7 bases. Germline CDR1 and CDR2: SNHLY and FYNNEI. The ends lost 3 bases at V and 8 bases at J; junction bases unmatched: 9. This CDR3 spans 15 amino acids. The CDR3 region has the DNA TGTGCCAGCAGTGATTATCGACAGGGTGGAGGGGAGCTGTTTTTT. Translation: CASSDYRQGGGELFF.

V usage is TRBV19 and J usage is TRBJ1-2; D is undetermined. The CDR3 covers 14 residues. Looked up from germline, CDR1 is LNHDA and CDR2 is SQIVND (reference sequence). The ends were cut back, 7 bases at V and 5 bases at J, with 17 bases in the middle. The CDR3 spells CASMHVGRTYGYTF. CDR3 nucleotide sequence: TGTGCCAGTATGCACGTGGGCAGAACTTATGGCTACACCTTC.

The rearrangement uses TRBV5-1 and TRBJ2-2; D uncertain. Germline V gene sequence: CDR1 SGHRS, CDR2 YFSETQ. The CDR3 consists of 16 residues. V gave up 4 bases and J gave up 6 bases, with 19 bases separating them. The CDR3 coding sequence is TGCGCCAGCAGCCTAGGACGTGTTTCACGGGCCGGGGAGCTGTTTTTT. It encodes CASSLGRVSRAGELFF.

This clonotype was recorded at least ten times. The chain is built from TRBV7-3 and TRBJ2-7, with TRBD2 identical over 11 bases. This CDR3 contains 13 residues. Germline CDR1 SGHTA, CDR2 FQGTGA. Germline trimming cut 5 bases from V and 7 bases from J; bases unmatched to any gene: 4. The CDR3 DNA is TGTGCCAGCAGCAATAGCGGGAGGGGAGAGCAGTACTTC. As protein: CASSNSGRGEQYF.

This clonotype was detected a few times. This chain joins TRBV2 and TRBJ2-5; 9 bases map to TRBD1. Looked up from germline, CDR1 is SNHLY and CDR2 is FYNNEI. The ends lost 4 bases at V and 2 bases at J; junction bases unmatched: 5. This CDR3 has 15 amino acids. The CDR3 reads CASSVDRGNQETQYF. The CDR3 DNA is TGTGCCAGCAGTGTGGACAGGGGAAATCAAGAGACCCAGTACTTC.

The genes are TRBV20-1 and TRBJ2-7, with TRBD2 matching 8 bases. Germline lookup yields CDR1 DFQATT and CDR2 SNEGSKA (reference sequence). V lost 3 bases and J lost 7; bases outside the gene matches: 14. The CDR3 sequence is 15 residues long. The CDR3 coding sequence is TGCAGTGCTAGCCAAAGACCGGGACTAGTAACGGAGCAGTACTTC. It specifies CSASQRPGLVTEQYF.

This clonotype was counted a few times. This chain joins TRBV12-3 or TRBV12-4 and TRBJ2-7; tentatively, D is TRBD1 (5 bases). The CDR3 length is 13 residues. Deletions cut 6 bases from V and 4 bases from J, with 13 bases between. CDR3 sequence (DNA): TGTGCCAGCAGCCCGACCACAGGATACGAGCAGTACTTC. Amino acids: CASSPTTGYEQYF.

This clonotype showed up many times. This chain joins TRBV12-3 or TRBV12-4 and TRBJ2-1, with D perhaps TRBD1 (6 bases). The CDR3 spans 16 residues. Trimming shortened V by 3 bases and J by 2 bases, and 14 bases separated the two germline ends. CDR3 region: CASSLRDTGAYNEQFF. The CDR3 nucleotides read TGTGCCAGCAGTTTGAGGGACACCGGAGCCTACAATGAGCAGTTCTTC.

The chain joins TRBV19 to TRBJ1-5; D gene unclear. Trimming left V 0 bases short and J 1 base short, with 10 bases between. CDR1 and CDR2 from the germline V gene are LNHDA and SQIVND (reference sequence). This CDR3 contains 16 residues. CDR3 amino acids: CASSIDLGLSNQPQHF. The CDR3 DNA sequence: TGTGCCAGTAGTATAGACCTGGGTCTCAGCAATCAGCCCCAGCATTTT.

This clonotype was seen ten or more times. The V gene is TRBV3-1, the J gene TRBJ1-2, with D unresolved. Germline CDR1 is LGHDT and CDR2 is YNNKEL (reference sequence). The V end was cut by 0 bases, the J end by 4 bases, with 15 bases between. The CDR3 loop spans 16 amino acids. The CDR3 protein is CASSQDGRDYFYGYTF. CDR3 sequence (DNA): TGTGCCAGCAGCCAAGATGGAAGGGATTACTTCTATGGCTACACCTTC.